This entry lists 29 T cell receptor beta chains sequenced from one sample in a study of beta chain features in type 1 diabetes. TCRB transcripts that were expressed got sequenced, as all of the isolated RNA had been reverse transcribed. Profiling relied on immunoSEQ multiplex PCR, and the TCRdb table lists in-frame clones only, not all of them. The table shows approximately 300,000 clones, with 11% occurring only once. Sequencing was carried out using naive CD4+ T cells from blood. Every receptor here comes from a woman in her twenties or thirties in good health.

This clone has a handful of counts. CDR3 loop: CASSRFRTVANEKLFF. The CDR3 DNA is TGCGCCAGCAGTCGGTTTAGGACAGTAGCTAATGAAAAACTGTTTTTT. This chain links TRBV23-1 with TRBJ1-4; D is perhaps TRBD1 (6 bases). TRBV23-1 is flagged as an ORF with uncertain function. V shed 4 bases and J shed 3 bases, with 15 bases lying between them. The CDR3 length is 16 residues.

The chain joins TRBV14 to TRBJ2-5; D remains unclear. Germline assignment: CDR1 SGHDN and CDR2 FVKESK. With 4 bases removed from V and 5 bases from J, the gap between germline ends came to 17 bases. This CDR3 comprises 15 residues. The CDR3 DNA is TGTGCCAGCAGCCTACAGACGGTCTTCTCGGAGACCCAGTACTTC. Its protein is CASSLQTVFSETQYF.

J is TRBJ2-1 and V is TRBV9; tentatively, D is TRBD1 (6 bases). The V end was cut by 4 bases, the J end by 3 bases, with 17 bases between. The V gene's germline CDR1 is SGDLS and CDR2 YYNGEE. This CDR3 contains 16 residues. CDR3 loop: CASSTGGSPGYNEQFF. In DNA form, the CDR3 reads TGTGCCAGCAGCACTGGGGGCTCTCCGGGCTACAATGAGCAGTTCTTC. Full variable domain (missing parts from reference TRBV9 and TRBJ2-1): DSGVTQTPKHLITATGQRVTLRCSPRSGDLSVYWYQQSLDQGLQFLIQYYNGEERAKGNILERFSAQQFPDLHSELNLSSLELGDSALYFCASSTGGSPGYNEQFFGPGTRLTVL.

In the case of this clone: The sample has other DNA sequences that encode this CDR3 too. The chain uses TRBV7-2 and TRBJ2-1, with 14 bases that match TRBD2. The CDR3 is made up of 16 amino acids. Trimming took 5 bases from V and 1 from J; bases not matched to a gene: 1. Germline assignment: CDR1 SGHTA and CDR2 FQGNSA. The CDR3 sequence is CASSRLAGGSYNEQFF. The CDR3 nucleotides are TGTGCCAGCAGCCGACTAGCGGGAGGGTCCTACAATGAGCAGTTCTTC.

The chain is built from TRBV30 and TRBJ2-1, with TRBD1 identical over 8 bases. The CDR3 contains 14 residues. CDR1 and CDR2 from the germline V gene are GTSNPN and SVGIG (reference sequence). V dropped 6 bases and J dropped 0; count of bases not matched to a gene: 4. The CDR3 spells CACQTGGSYNEQFF. The CDR3 DNA reads TGTGCCTGCCAAACAGGGGGCTCCTACAATGAGCAGTTCTTC.

This clone has a handful of counts. The chain links TRBV5-1 to TRBJ2-1; maybe TRBD2 (6 bases). Looked up from germline, CDR1 is SGHRS and CDR2 is YFSETQ. Between the trimmed V and J ends, which lost 7 bases and 0 bases, there was a span of 14 bases. This CDR3 has 15 residues. CDR3 amino acids: CASAIGGISYNEQFF. DNA for the CDR3: TGCGCCAGCGCCATTGGGGGGATCTCCTACAATGAGCAGTTCTTC.

This sequence joins TRBV5-8 and TRBJ2-3, with 10 bases fitting TRBD1. Unmatched junction bases numbered 3, after V lost 4 bases and J lost 4 bases. In germline, CDR1 is SGHTS, CDR2 YDEGEE. The CDR3 is made up of 14 amino acids. The chain's CDR3 is CASSRDRGSDTQYF. The DNA for the CDR3 is TGTGCCAGCAGCCGGGACAGGGGATCAGATACGCAGTATTTT.

The genes are TRBV7-8 and TRBJ2-7, with 10 positions matching TRBD2. Germline lookup yields CDR1 SGHVS and CDR2 FQNEAQ. The CDR3 runs to 14 residues. The junction had 5 bases not matched to a gene; V was cut back by 2 bases and J by 7 bases. DNA of the CDR3: TGTGCCAGCAGCTTACTAGCGGGAGTGAGTGAGCAGTACTTC. This codes for CASSLLAGVSEQYF.

The chain is built from TRBV30 and TRBJ2-7; 9 bases line up with TRBD2. Trimming at V came to 5 bases and at J to 7 bases, leaving 12 bases not matched to a gene. CDR1 and CDR2 (germline): GTSNPN, SVGIG (reference sequence). The CDR3 is 14 amino acids. The DNA for the CDR3 is TGTGCCTGGGAAGGGGCGGGAGGGCCGCTTGAGCAGTACTTC. It translates to CAWEGAGGPLEQYF.

This chain uses TRBV7-2 with TRBJ2-5, with D perhaps matching TRBD2 (6 bases). V was shortened by 5 bases and J by 5 bases, with 18 bases between the two germline ends. Germline loops: CDR1 SGHTA, CDR2 FQGNSA. The CDR3 is 15 residues long. The CDR3 sequence: CASSPTSPSEETQYF. Written as DNA, the CDR3 is TGTGCCAGCAGCCCCACTAGCCCCAGTGAGGAGACCCAGTACTTC.

The chain combines TRBV27 with TRBJ2-1; maybe TRBD1 (6 bases). Trimming stripped 5 bases from V and 4 bases from J, with 12 bases between. The CDR3 has 14 amino acids. The germline CDR1 and CDR2 sequences are MNHEY and SMNVEV (reference sequence). In nucleotides, the CDR3 is TGTGCCAGCAGTCAAAACAGGGCTTACAATGAGCAGTTCTTC. Amino acid sequence: CASSQNRAYNEQFF.

The V call is TRBV25-1, the J call TRBJ2-7; no definite D call. Deletions cut 6 bases from V and 0 bases from J, with 3 bases between. CDR3 length equals 11 residues. Germline V lookup: CDR1 MGHDK, CDR2 SYGVNS. Written as DNA, the CDR3 is TGTGCCAGCAGACTCTCCTACGAGCAGTACTTC. This gives the protein CASRLSYEQYF.

There are a few counts of this clone. The junction shows a germline mismatch at one end, possibly a read error. The chain joins TRBV9 to TRBJ2-5; 14 bases agree with TRBD2. Germline CDR1 SGDLS, CDR2 YYNGEE. The CDR3 extends over 17 amino acids. The CDR3 region is CASIVGRTSGRQETQYF. For the CDR3, the DNA is TGTGCCAGCATCGTAGGCCGGACTAGCGGGAGGCAAGAGACCCAGTACTTC.

This clone has a handful of counts. CDR3 region: CASSWASGKETQYF. DNA of the CDR3: TGTGCCAGCAGTTGGGCTAGCGGGAAAGAGACCCAGTACTTC. V is TRBV6-5 and J is TRBJ2-5, with 9 bases matching TRBD2. Germline V CDR1 and CDR2: MNHEY, SVGAGI. The CDR3 has 14 residues. V was clipped by 4 bases and J by 3 bases; unmatched bases: 3.

Here the CDR3 DNA reads TGTGCCAGCTTCCCCCCAGCGGGGCCCTCTAGCACAGATACGCAGTATTTT. Translated, it gives CASFPPAGPSSTDTQYF. This chain joins TRBV28 and TRBJ2-3; 7 positions agree with TRBD2. The CDR3 contains 17 residues. V trimming: 8 bases; J trimming: 0 bases; junction bases outside the gene matches: 14. Germline V CDR1 and CDR2: MDHEN, SYDVKM.

This clone turned up a few times. The rearrangement links TRBV9 to TRBJ1-2; the D is unclear. This CDR3 region has 12 residues. V was pared by 4 bases and J by 9 bases, with 13 bases between. CDR1 and CDR2 (germline): SGDLS, YYNGEE. The CDR3 nucleotides read TGTGCCAGCAGCACTCCTCCCCATCGCTACACCTTC. Its protein product is CASSTPPHRYTF.

This chain links TRBV19 with TRBJ2-7, with TRBD2 matching 11 bases. The J segment lost 3 bases and the V segment lost 2 bases, leaving 0 bases of the junction unmatched. The CDR3 contains 14 residues. Germline values: CDR1 LNHDA, CDR2 SQIVND (reference sequence). As DNA, the CDR3 is TGTGCCAGTAGTATAACTAGCGGGGGCTACGAGCAGTACTTC. This encodes CASSITSGGYEQYF.

This clone turned up a few times. This chain links TRBV29-1 with TRBJ1-2, with D possibly being TRBD1 (6 bases). Germline V gene sequence: CDR1 SQVTM, CDR2 ANQGSEA. The CDR3 is made up of 10 amino acids. Between the trimmed V and J ends, which lost 4 bases and 8 bases, there was a span of 8 bases. CDR3 sequence: CSVGTEGYTF. CDR3 in DNA: TGCAGCGTTGGGACAGAGGGCTACACCTTC. Drawing the rest from reference TRBV29-1 and TRBJ1-2, the complete variable domain is SAVISQKPSRDICQRGTSLTIQCQVDSQVTMMFWYRQQPGQSLTLIATANQGSEATYESGFVIDKFPISRPNLTFSTLTVSNMSPEDSSIYLCSVGTEGYTFGSGTRLTVV.

This clone was observed a few times. The chain has TRBV18 and TRBJ2-7; D remains unclear. The CDR3 runs to 11 residues. Per the germline V gene, CDR1 is KGHSH and CDR2 is LQKENI. V was pared by 3 bases and J by 5 bases, with 5 bases between. In DNA form, the CDR3 reads TGTGCCAGCTCACCCGCGAACGAGCAGTACTTC. Protein sequence: CASSPANEQYF.

A few counts support this clone. J is TRBJ2-3 and V is TRBV28, with D possibly being TRBD2 (6 bases). Trimming took off 3 bases at V and 4 bases at J, with 17 bases between the two ends. The CDR3 covers 16 residues. From germline, CDR1 is MDHEN and CDR2 SYDVKM. CDR3 sequence: CASSFVRTGSADTQYF. The CDR3 DNA reads as TGTGCCAGCAGTTTCGTTCGGACCGGGAGCGCAGATACGCAGTATTTT. The whole variable domain, remainder taken from reference TRBV28 and TRBJ2-3, is DVKVTQSSRYLVKRTGEKVFLECVQDMDHENMFWYRQDPGLGLRLIYFSYDVKMKEKGDIPEGYSVSREKKERFSLILESASTNQTSMYLCASSFVRTGSADTQYFGPGTRLTVL.

This clone was seen a few times. This chain joins TRBV12-5 and TRBJ2-5, with a tentative D call TRBD2 (5 bases). The CDR3 consists of 13 residues. Germline assignment: CDR1 LGHNT and CDR2 FRNRAP. The V end was cut by 7 bases, the J end by 5 bases, with 14 bases between. The CDR3 here is CASALTRLETQYF. CDR3 nucleotides: TGTGCTAGTGCCCTTACTAGGTTGGAGACCCAGTACTTC. Complete variable domain (other parts from reference TRBV12-5 and TRBJ2-5): DARVTQTPRHKVTEMGQEVTMRCQPILGHNTVFWYRQTMMQGLELLAYFRNRAPLDDSGMPKDRFSAEMPDATLATLKIQPSEPRDSAVYFCASALTRLETQYFGPGTRLLVL.

This clone was counted between two and nine times. The V call is TRBV5-1, the J call TRBJ2-3; 13 bases align to TRBD2. J was trimmed by 1 base and V by 4 bases; bases with no gene match: 6. Germline CDR1 and CDR2: SGHRS and YFSETQ. This CDR3 has 17 residues. This CDR3 is CASSPGLAGVGTDTQYF. The CDR3 DNA sequence: TGCGCCAGCAGCCCTGGACTAGCGGGAGTGGGCACAGATACGCAGTATTTT. Full variable domain (outside the CDR3, taken from reference TRBV5-1 and TRBJ2-3): KAGVTQTPRYLIKTRGQQVTLSCSPISGHRSVSWYQQTPGQGLQFLFEYFSETQRNKGNFPGRFSGRQFSNSRSEMNVSTLELGDSALYLCASSPGLAGVGTDTQYFGPGTRLTVL.

CDR3 coding DNA: TGTGCCTGGAGTTGGAAGGCGGACTCTGGAAACACCATATATTTT. Translated, it gives CAWSWKADSGNTIYF. The gene calls are TRBV30 and TRBJ1-3; D unresolved. Per the germline V gene, CDR1 is GTSNPN and CDR2 is SVGIG (reference sequence). The CDR3 spans 15 residues. Trimming took 2 bases from V and 0 from J, leaving 11 bases between them.

This clone was detected only a few times. The chain is built from TRBV4-2 and TRBJ2-1; 13 nucleotides match TRBD2. V lost 4 bases, J lost 5 bases, and 2 bases stayed unmatched. The CDR3 runs to 15 residues. Germline CDR1 reads LGHNA; CDR2 reads YNFKEQ. This chain's CDR3 is CASSPGTSGNNEQFF. CDR3 coding DNA: TGTGCCAGCAGCCCCGGGACTAGCGGGAACAATGAGCAGTTCTTC.

The table lists this clone with a few counts. The chain joins TRBV2 to TRBJ1-2, with TRBD1 matching over 7 bases. Germline-derived CDR1 and CDR2 are SNHLY and FYNNEI. The CDR3 is 14 amino acids. Unmatched junction bases numbered 7, after V lost 9 bases and J lost 0 bases. The CDR3 reads CASWDSRSNYGYTF. CDR3 sequence (DNA): TGTGCCAGTTGGGACAGTAGATCTAACTATGGCTACACCTTC. Supplemented by reference TRBV2 and TRBJ1-2, the full variable domain reads EPEVTQTPSHQVTQMGQEVILRCVPISNHLYFYWYRQILGQKVEFLVSFYNNEISEKSEIFDDQFSVERPDGSNFTLKIRSTKLEDSAMYFCASWDSRSNYGYTFGSGTRLTVV.

The genes are TRBV5-1 and TRBJ2-1; the D is unclear. Germline CDR1 is SGHRS and CDR2 is YFSETQ. V was clipped by 1 base and J by 5 bases, with 16 bases between them. CDR3 length: 16 amino acids. The CDR3 DNA is TGCGCCAGCAGCTTGTATACTACGCGGCTTGACAATGAGCAGTTCTTC. The encoded protein is CASSLYTTRLDNEQFF.

This clone turned up a few times. The chain carries TRBV4-1 and TRBJ2-5, with 8 bases lining up with TRBD1. The germline gives CDR1 MGHRA, CDR2 YSYEKL. The CDR3 spans 15 residues. V lost 4 bases and J lost 3; bases outside the gene matches: 7. The CDR3 DNA sequence: TGCGCCAGCAGCCGACCTGGGACAGGAGAAGAGACCCAGTACTTC. Translated: CASSRPGTGEETQYF.

V usage is TRBV28 and J usage is TRBJ2-7, with 9 bases that match TRBD2. The CDR3 loop spans 16 amino acids. The germline gives CDR1 MDHEN, CDR2 SYDVKM. The ends lost 1 base at V and 3 bases at J; junction bases unmatched: 7. CDR3 sequence (DNA): TGTGCCAGCAGTTTATCGGTGGCTAGCGGGAACTACGAGCAGTACTTC. Its translation is CASSLSVASGNYEQYF.

The J gene is TRBJ1-5, the V gene TRBV15; TRBD1 might be the D (5 bases). The CDR3 is 15 residues long. Per germline, CDR1 LNHNV and CDR2 YYDKDF (reference sequence). Trimming took 0 bases from V and 2 from J, leaving 8 bases between them. The CDR3 is CATSRETGGNQPQHF. CDR3 sequence (DNA): TGTGCCACCAGCAGAGAGACGGGGGGCAATCAGCCCCAGCATTTT.